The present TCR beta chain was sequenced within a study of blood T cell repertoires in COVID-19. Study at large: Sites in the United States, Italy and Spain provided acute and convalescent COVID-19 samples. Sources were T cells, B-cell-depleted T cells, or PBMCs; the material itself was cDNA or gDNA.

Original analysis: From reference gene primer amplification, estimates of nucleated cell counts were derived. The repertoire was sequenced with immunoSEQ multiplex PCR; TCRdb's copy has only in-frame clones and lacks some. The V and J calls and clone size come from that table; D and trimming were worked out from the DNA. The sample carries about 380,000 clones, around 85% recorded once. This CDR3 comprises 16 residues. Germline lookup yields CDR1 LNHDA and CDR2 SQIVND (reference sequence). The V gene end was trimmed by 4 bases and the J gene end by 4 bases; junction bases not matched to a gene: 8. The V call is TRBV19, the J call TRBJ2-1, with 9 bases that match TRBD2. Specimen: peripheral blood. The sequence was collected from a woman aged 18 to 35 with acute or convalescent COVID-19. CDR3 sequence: CASSSGSSGIYNEQFF. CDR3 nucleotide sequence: TGTGCCAGTAGTAGTGGCTCTAGCGGGATTTACAATGAGCAGTTCTTC.